The 2 T cell receptor beta chains below were found in one sample sequenced in a study of shared T cell receptors in the human thymus. TCRdb keeps only in-frame clones here, not all; method: immunoSEQ multiplex PCR. The repertoire holds roughly 700,000 clones, with roughly 90% as singletons. These data were also filed under a second study, of human thymus T cells.

Sequencing was done on a sample of thymocytes. The receptors shown here come from a boy in the first two years of life with a congenital heart defect.

The V gene is TRBV7-8, the J gene TRBJ2-7; tentative D call: TRBD1 (5 bases). The CDR3 length is 14 residues. The germline gives CDR1 SGHVS, CDR2 FQNEAQ. V lost 5 bases, J lost 2 bases, and 13 bases lay in between. CDR3 DNA sequence: TGTGCCAGCAGCCCACGTGAGACAGCCTACGAGCAGTACTTC. It specifies CASSPRETAYEQYF.

The CDR3 is CASTPVGQGREGGEAFF. In DNA, the CDR3 is TGCGCCAGCACCCCTGTGGGACAGGGTCGAGAAGGTGGCGAAGCTTTCTTT. The V call is TRBV5-1, the J call TRBJ1-1; 9 bases map to TRBD1. Germline values: CDR1 SGHRS, CDR2 YFSETQ. The CDR3 has 17 amino acids. Losses at the gene ends were 6 bases for V and 8 bases for J; bases not matched to a gene: 20.